This T cell receptor beta chain is drawn from a study of blood T cell repertoires in COVID-19 (dated by TCRdb to 2018 to 2020). Background for the entire study: Samples from collaborators originated in the United States, Italy and Spain and spanned both the acute and convalescent phases of COVID-19. The samples were drawn from two sources: the first 160 participants of the ongoing ImmuneRACE study, and 1,000 to 1,500 subjects contributed by 6 global collaborators. Nearly every sample came with metadata listing a de-identified subject ID, COVID-19 status, age in years and sex. Where available, HLA class I and class II types were taken from metadata supplied by the sample provider and were not determined by assay-based typing. The prospective study material was composed of cDNA or gDNA derived from T cells, B-cell-depleted T cells, or PBMCs. Subjects who had been exposed to COVID-19, were actively infected with it, or had recovered from it provided the deeply sampled blood TCRbeta repertoires that made up the dataset. The repertoires were released in a freely available public database intended as a resource for research on the immune response to SARS-CoV-2. Broader findings and caveats from the paper: Clinical and demographic metadata were provided uncurated, with the amount varying by source and participant.

TCRbeta CDR3 regions were amplified from genomic DNA by means of the immunoSEQ Assay, a bias-controlled multiplex PCR. The original methods were these. Nucleated cell counts per sample were estimated from amplification of reference gene primers within the assay. Sequence reads were collapsed and filtered to measure the absolute abundance of every unique TCRbeta CDR3 rearrangement. For each sample, productive Simpson clonality was calculated as the square root of Simpson's diversity index across productive rearrangements. Not all clones reach the TCRdb copy of this immuneACCESS table, which keeps in-frame sequences only. Checked studies attribute under half of the gap to unresolved V genes and leave the rest unexplained. That table supplies the V and J calls and clone size; D and trimming were determined from the DNA. Counted in this sample were hundreds of thousands of clones; approximately 88% of them appeared once. Clones ranked in the top ten supply around 0.92% of the sample.

There are a few counts of this clone. The antigen this receptor binds is unknown. Within one base of it there is no much larger clone, and no base qualities were kept. In the prospective study, participants were about 18 to 100 years old, resided in about two dozen geographic areas of the United States, and were enrolled through a virtual design. Cohort assignment in the prospective study relied on participant-reported clinical history from a screening survey and a study questionnaire. Recovered participants in ImmuneRACE Cohort 3 were defined by two consecutive negative NP/OP PCR tests, clearance by a healthcare professional, or resolution of symptoms. Mobile phlebotomists in the prospective study collected whole blood, serum and a nasopharyngeal or oropharyngeal swab from every participant. Over a roughly 2-month period, participants in the prospective study had the option of providing additional blood draws and questionnaires. Before DNA extraction, prospective study blood samples were shipped either frozen or at room temperature.

This receptor was identified in a young woman who had recovered from COVID-19. The material sequenced was PBMCs or T cells enriched from blood (not recorded which).

The CDR3 loop reads CASSSPLGGNGVHEQYF. In nucleotide form, the sequence is TGTGCCAGCAGTTCCCCCCTCGGGGGAAACGGCGTCCACGAGCAGTACTTC. The chain uses TRBV27 and TRBJ2-7; the best D guess is TRBD2, with 6 bases matching. Cut back by 4 bases and 5 bases, the V and J ends lie 24 bases apart. The germline V gene encodes CDR1 MNHEY and CDR2 SMNVEV (reference sequence). Taken from cysteine to phenylalanine, the CDR3 has 17 residues. CDR3 DNA only is kept here, 51 bases in frame from base 1.